These T cell receptor beta chains were read from a single sample in a study of Ad26.COV2.S vaccination and SARS-CoV-2 variants. Assay used: immunoSEQ multiplex PCR; TCRdb lists only in-frame clones, some missing. The data show under 600,000 clones, about 88% seen once. This material consisted of peripheral blood, taken in a trial of Ad26.COV2.S vaccine versus placebo. All receptors come from a person aged 18-60 years who received the Ad26.COV2.S COVID-19 vaccine or a placebo. The CDR3 runs from the conserved cysteine through the conserved F or W. The order of the fields is clone size, V gene, J gene, CDR3 length, D gene, CDR3 protein, CDR3 DNA. A D gene is named only where the DNA matches it firmly. Clone size is given for some rows only: seen once, a few or many times, or a class if the clone is expanded.

clone size: -; V gene: TRBV12-3/TRBV12-4; J gene: TRBJ2-3; CDR3 length: 12; D gene: -; CDR3 protein: CATSRSTDTQYF; CDR3 DNA: TGTGCCACCAGTCGGAGCACAGATACGCAGTATTTT
clone size: -; V gene: TRBV7-3; J gene: TRBJ2-6; CDR3 length: 18; D gene: TRBD2; CDR3 protein: CASSKPRRGASGANVLTF; CDR3 DNA: TGTGCCAGCAGCAAGCCACGGCGGGGGGCTTCTGGGGCCAACGTCCTGACTTTC
clone size: -; V gene: TRBV28; J gene: TRBJ2-1; CDR3 length: 18; D gene: TRBD1; CDR3 protein: CASSLGLARDRAYNEQFF; CDR3 DNA: TGTGCCAGCAGTTTAGGTCTGGCGAGGGACAGGGCATACAATGAGCAGTTCTTC
clone size: -; V gene: TRBV28; J gene: TRBJ1-2; CDR3 length: 15; D gene: -; CDR3 protein: CASSLPVQGSYGYTF; CDR3 DNA: TGTGCCAGCAGTTTACCGGTCCAGGGGAGCTATGGCTACACCTTC
clone size: -; V gene: TRBV2; J gene: TRBJ1-4; CDR3 length: 11; D gene: -; CDR3 protein: CASSRDKRLFF; CDR3 DNA: TGTGCCAGCAGCAGGGACAAGCGGCTGTTTTTT
clone size: -; V gene: TRBV18; J gene: TRBJ2-3; CDR3 length: 15; D gene: -; CDR3 protein: CASSPAGSGTDTQYF; CDR3 DNA: TGTGCCAGCTCACCGGCAGGCTCAGGCACAGATACGCAGTATTTT
clone size: -; V gene: TRBV7-2; J gene: TRBJ1-2; CDR3 length: 16; D gene: -; CDR3 protein: CASSFTAGGASGGYTF; CDR3 DNA: TGTGCCAGCAGCTTTACGGCCGGGGGCGCCTCGGGTGGCTACACCTTC
clone size: -; V gene: TRBV2; J gene: TRBJ2-4; CDR3 length: 16; D gene: TRBD1; CDR3 protein: CASSPAGTGTKNIQYF; CDR3 DNA: TGTGCCAGCAGTCCCGCCGGGACAGGGACCAAAAACATTCAGTACTTC
clone size: -; V gene: TRBV7-3; J gene: TRBJ1-1; CDR3 length: 13; D gene: -; CDR3 protein: CASSLSLNTEAFF; CDR3 DNA: TGTGCCAGCAGCTTAAGTCTGAACACTGAAGCTTTCTTT
clone size: -; V gene: TRBV3-1/TRBV3-2; J gene: TRBJ2-2; CDR3 length: 14; D gene: TRBD2; CDR3 protein: CASSKSGSTGELFF; CDR3 DNA: TGTGCCAGCAGCAAAAGCGGGAGCACCGGGGAGCTGTTTTTT
clone size: -; V gene: TRBV11-2; J gene: TRBJ1-1; CDR3 length: 14; D gene: -; CDR3 protein: CASSSGTLNTEAFF; CDR3 DNA: TGTGCCAGCAGCTCCGGGACATTGAACACTGAAGCTTTCTTT
clone size: once; V gene: TRBV5-5; J gene: TRBJ1-4; CDR3 length: 15; D gene: TRBD1; CDR3 protein: CASSSDRGANEKLFF; CDR3 DNA: TGTGCCAGCAGCTCCGACAGGGGAGCTAATGAAAAACTGTTTTTT
clone size: -; V gene: TRBV28; J gene: TRBJ2-1; CDR3 length: 16; D gene: -; CDR3 protein: CASSQKKFKPYNEQFF; CDR3 DNA: TGTGCCAGCAGCCAAAAAAAGTTTAAGCCTTACAATGAGCAGTTCTTC
clone size: -; V gene: TRBV14; J gene: TRBJ2-1; CDR3 length: 14; D gene: -; CDR3 protein: CASSRPRGYNEQFF; CDR3 DNA: TGTGCCAGCAGCCGTCCCCGGGGCTACAATGAGCAGTTCTTC
clone size: -; V gene: TRBV12-3/TRBV12-4; J gene: TRBJ1-2; CDR3 length: 12; D gene: -; CDR3 protein: CASGLPDYGYTF; CDR3 DNA: TGTGCCAGCGGCCTCCCTGATTATGGCTACACCTTC
clone size: -; V gene: TRBV9; J gene: TRBJ2-1; CDR3 length: 16; D gene: TRBD2; CDR3 protein: CASSALTSGGDNEQFF; CDR3 DNA: TGTGCCAGCAGCGCCCTAACTAGCGGGGGGGACAATGAGCAGTTCTTC
clone size: -; V gene: TRBV6-6; J gene: TRBJ2-7; CDR3 length: 16; D gene: TRBD2; CDR3 protein: CASSYLGRGSSYEQYF; CDR3 DNA: TGTGCCAGCAGTTACCTTGGGAGGGGCAGCTCCTACGAGCAGTACTTC
clone size: once; V gene: TRBV30; J gene: TRBJ2-7; CDR3 length: 10; D gene: -; CDR3 protein: CAWSSGEQYF; CDR3 DNA: TGTGCCTGGAGTTCGGGGGAACAGTACTTC
clone size: -; V gene: TRBV6-5; J gene: TRBJ2-3; CDR3 length: 15; D gene: -; CDR3 protein: CASSQGRGRTDTQYF; CDR3 DNA: TGTGCCAGCTCCCAGGGGCGGGGGCGCACAGATACGCAGTATTTT
clone size: -; V gene: TRBV7-9; J gene: TRBJ2-5; CDR3 length: 15; D gene: -; CDR3 protein: CASSLEVGAGETQYF; CDR3 DNA: TGTGCCAGCAGCTTAGAAGTGGGGGCGGGGGAGACCCAGTACTTC
clone size: -; V gene: TRBV2; J gene: TRBJ2-1; CDR3 length: 11; D gene: -; CDR3 protein: CASNEAREQFF; CDR3 DNA: TGTGCCAGCAATGAAGCTCGGGAGCAGTTCTTC
clone size: -; V gene: TRBV5-1; J gene: TRBJ2-2; CDR3 length: 15; D gene: -; CDR3 protein: CASSLTWDDTGELFF; CDR3 DNA: TGCGCCAGCAGCTTGACGTGGGACGACACCGGGGAGCTGTTTTTT
clone size: -; V gene: TRBV7-9; J gene: TRBJ2-7; CDR3 length: 15; D gene: TRBD1; CDR3 protein: CASSQATGTGGEQYF; CDR3 DNA: TGTGCCAGCAGCCAAGCTACCGGGACAGGGGGCGAGCAGTACTTC
clone size: once; V gene: TRBV6-6; J gene: TRBJ1-6; CDR3 length: 16; D gene: -; CDR3 protein: CASTNRESSYNSPLHF; CDR3 DNA: TGTGCCAGCACCAATCGGGAGAGCTCCTATAATTCACCCCTCCACTTT
clone size: once; V gene: TRBV7-8; J gene: TRBJ2-7; CDR3 length: 14; D gene: TRBD2; CDR3 protein: CASSNRLASYEQYF; CDR3 DNA: TGTGCCAGCAGCAACCGACTAGCGTCCTACGAGCAGTACTTC
clone size: -; V gene: TRBV5-1; J gene: TRBJ1-1; CDR3 length: 14; D gene: TRBD1; CDR3 protein: CASSLAGQDTEAFF; CDR3 DNA: TGCGCCAGCAGCTTGGCCGGACAGGACACTGAAGCTTTCTTT
clone size: -; V gene: TRBV5-1; J gene: TRBJ2-3; CDR3 length: 14; D gene: -; CDR3 protein: CASSFSGVTDTQYF; CDR3 DNA: TGCGCCAGCAGCTTCTCGGGAGTAACAGATACGCAGTATTTT
clone size: -; V gene: TRBV6-2/TRBV6-3; J gene: TRBJ2-7; CDR3 length: 14; D gene: -; CDR3 protein: CASSQPDATYEQYF; CDR3 DNA: TGTGCCAGCAGTCAGCCAGACGCAACCTACGAGCAGTACTTC
clone size: -; V gene: TRBV6-5; J gene: TRBJ1-5; CDR3 length: 13; D gene: -; CDR3 protein: CASRIWDVQPQHF; CDR3 DNA: TGTGCCAGCAGGATCTGGGACGTGCAGCCCCAGCATTTT
clone size: -; V gene: TRBV2; J gene: TRBJ2-5; CDR3 length: 16; D gene: -; CDR3 protein: CASSPAVGTDQETQYF; CDR3 DNA: TGTGCCAGCAGTCCCGCTGTCGGGACCGACCAAGAGACCCAGTACTTC
clone size: -; V gene: TRBV4-2; J gene: TRBJ2-3; CDR3 length: 16; D gene: TRBD2; CDR3 protein: CASSQELAGGTDTQYF; CDR3 DNA: TGTGCCAGCAGCCAAGAACTAGCGGGAGGGACAGATACGCAGTATTTT
clone size: few; V gene: TRBV2; J gene: TRBJ2-7; CDR3 length: 14; D gene: -; CDR3 protein: CASSPLVRAGEQYF; CDR3 DNA: TGTGCCAGCAGCCCTCTAGTACGTGCGGGCGAGCAGTACTTC
clone size: once; V gene: TRBV7-2; J gene: TRBJ2-2; CDR3 length: 15; D gene: -; CDR3 protein: CASSLARLGTGELFF; CDR3 DNA: TGTGCCAGCAGCTTAGCGCGGCTTGGCACCGGGGAGCTGTTTTTT
clone size: -; V gene: TRBV2; J gene: TRBJ2-7; CDR3 length: 12; D gene: -; CDR3 protein: CASSVQSYEQYF; CDR3 DNA: TGTGCCAGCAGCGTACAGAGCTACGAGCAGTACTTC
clone size: -; V gene: TRBV4-2; J gene: TRBJ2-2; CDR3 length: 16; D gene: -; CDR3 protein: CASSPSVASYTGELFF; CDR3 DNA: TGTGCCAGCAGCCCCTCGGTCGCTAGCTACACCGGGGAGCTGTTTTTT
clone size: -; V gene: TRBV5-1; J gene: TRBJ2-5; CDR3 length: 16; D gene: -; CDR3 protein: CASSPEGGTMWETQYF; CDR3 DNA: TGCGCCAGCAGCCCTGAGGGCGGGACCATGTGGGAGACCCAGTACTTC
clone size: -; V gene: TRBV2; J gene: TRBJ1-6; CDR3 length: 11; D gene: -; CDR3 protein: CASGRNSPLHF; CDR3 DNA: TGTGCCAGCGGAAGGAATTCACCCCTCCACTTT
clone size: few; V gene: TRBV9; J gene: TRBJ2-2; CDR3 length: 15; D gene: TRBD2; CDR3 protein: CASSRRGLGAGELFF; CDR3 DNA: TGTGCCAGCAGCCGACGGGGACTAGGGGCCGGGGAGCTGTTTTTT
clone size: -; V gene: TRBV28; J gene: TRBJ2-1; CDR3 length: 11; D gene: -; CDR3 protein: CASSQTTNKFF; CDR3 DNA: TGTGCCAGCAGCCAGACGACCAATAAGTTCTTC
clone size: -; V gene: TRBV28; J gene: TRBJ2-7; CDR3 length: 15; D gene: TRBD1; CDR3 protein: CASSSGQGGSYEQYF; CDR3 DNA: TGTGCCAGCAGTTCGGGACAGGGGGGATCCTACGAGCAGTACTTC
clone size: -; V gene: TRBV5-4; J gene: TRBJ2-5; CDR3 length: 14; D gene: -; CDR3 protein: CASSSAGTQETQYF; CDR3 DNA: TGTGCCAGCAGCAGTGCCGGGACACAAGAGACCCAGTACTTC
clone size: -; V gene: TRBV28; J gene: TRBJ2-7; CDR3 length: 12; D gene: -; CDR3 protein: CASNQLGYEQYF; CDR3 DNA: TGTGCCAGCAACCAACTAGGCTACGAGCAGTACTTC
clone size: -; V gene: TRBV28; J gene: TRBJ2-7; CDR3 length: 15; D gene: -; CDR3 protein: CASSLSPTVSYEQYF; CDR3 DNA: TGTGCCAGCAGTTTATCCCCGACAGTTTCCTACGAGCAGTACTTC
clone size: once; V gene: TRBV28; J gene: TRBJ1-2; CDR3 length: 12; D gene: TRBD1; CDR3 protein: CASRDRGRGYTF; CDR3 DNA: TGTGCCAGTAGGGACAGGGGGCGCGGCTACACCTTC
clone size: -; V gene: TRBV2; J gene: TRBJ1-2; CDR3 length: 11; D gene: -; CDR3 protein: CASNSPHGYTF; CDR3 DNA: TGTGCCAGCAATTCGCCACATGGCTACACCTTC
clone size: -; V gene: TRBV6-2/TRBV6-3; J gene: TRBJ2-2; CDR3 length: 16; D gene: TRBD2; CDR3 protein: CASSYSGTSGVGELFF; CDR3 DNA: TGTGCCAGCAGTTATTCCGGGACTAGCGGGGTCGGGGAGCTGTTTTTT
clone size: -; V gene: TRBV9; J gene: TRBJ1-3; CDR3 length: 15; D gene: -; CDR3 protein: CASSAQGIVGDTIYF; CDR3 DNA: TGTGCCAGCAGCGCACAGGGCATCGTAGGAGACACCATATATTTT
clone size: -; V gene: TRBV14; J gene: TRBJ2-2; CDR3 length: 19; D gene: -; CDR3 protein: CASSQETPRGWGGTGELFF; CDR3 DNA: TGTGCCAGCAGCCAAGAAACCCCCCGGGGTTGGGGAGGAACCGGGGAGCTGTTTTTT
clone size: -; V gene: TRBV6-2/TRBV6-3; J gene: TRBJ1-6; CDR3 length: 14; D gene: -; CDR3 protein: CASSSLGGTSPLHF; CDR3 DNA: TGTGCCAGCAGTTCCCTCGGGGGAACTTCACCCCTCCACTTT
clone size: -; V gene: TRBV2; J gene: TRBJ2-3; CDR3 length: 12; D gene: -; CDR3 protein: CASSERDTRKYF; CDR3 DNA: TGTGCCAGCAGTGAACGGGACACGCGGAAGTATTTT
clone size: -; V gene: TRBV6-1; J gene: TRBJ1-3; CDR3 length: 16; D gene: -; CDR3 protein: CASSEYQRLSGNTIYF; CDR3 DNA: TGTGCCAGCAGTGAATATCAACGCCTCTCTGGAAACACCATATATTTT
clone size: -; V gene: TRBV10-1; J gene: TRBJ1-4; CDR3 length: 13; D gene: -; CDR3 protein: CASSDGTNEKLFF; CDR3 DNA: TGCGCCAGCAGTGACGGCACTAATGAAAAACTGTTTTTT